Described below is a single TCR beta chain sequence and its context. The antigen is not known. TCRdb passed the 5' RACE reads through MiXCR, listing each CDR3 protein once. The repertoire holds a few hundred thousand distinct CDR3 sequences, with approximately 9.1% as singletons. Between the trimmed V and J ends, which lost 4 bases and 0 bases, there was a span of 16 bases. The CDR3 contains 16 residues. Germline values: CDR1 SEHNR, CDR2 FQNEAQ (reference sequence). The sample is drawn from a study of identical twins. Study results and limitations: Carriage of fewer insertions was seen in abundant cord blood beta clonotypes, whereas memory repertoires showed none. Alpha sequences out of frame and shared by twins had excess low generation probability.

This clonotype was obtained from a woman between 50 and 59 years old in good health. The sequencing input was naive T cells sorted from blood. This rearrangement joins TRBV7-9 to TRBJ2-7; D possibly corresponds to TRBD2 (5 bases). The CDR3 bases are TGTGCCAGCAGCTCCCAGGCGGGCCTTTCCTCCTACGAGCAGTACTTC. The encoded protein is CASSSQAGLSSYEQYF.